This T cell receptor (beta chain) originates from a study of blood T cells in healthy people across ages. J gave up 2 bases and V 5 bases, and 8 bases lay outside the gene matches. This CDR3 comprises 17 residues. Germline V lookup: CDR1 SGHRS, CDR2 YFSETQ. This clonotype came up a few times. A second PCR, run for about 6 to 12 cycles, used a sample-barcoded 5' primer plus a J-beta primer mix. Each CDR3 protein gets one entry after TCRdb re-called the 5' RACE reads with MiXCR. Of approximately 900,000 distinct CDR3 sequences in the sample, around 48% are singletons; the top ten hold around an eighth. This rearrangement joins TRBV5-1 to TRBJ2-5; 14 nucleotides match TRBD2. Sequenced material: blood. This receptor was identified in a man aged 25 to 40 in good health. CDR3 residues: CASSFGTSGGNQETQYF. DNA for the CDR3: TGCGCCAGCAGTTTTGGGACTAGCGGGGGAAATCAAGAGACCCAGTACTTC.